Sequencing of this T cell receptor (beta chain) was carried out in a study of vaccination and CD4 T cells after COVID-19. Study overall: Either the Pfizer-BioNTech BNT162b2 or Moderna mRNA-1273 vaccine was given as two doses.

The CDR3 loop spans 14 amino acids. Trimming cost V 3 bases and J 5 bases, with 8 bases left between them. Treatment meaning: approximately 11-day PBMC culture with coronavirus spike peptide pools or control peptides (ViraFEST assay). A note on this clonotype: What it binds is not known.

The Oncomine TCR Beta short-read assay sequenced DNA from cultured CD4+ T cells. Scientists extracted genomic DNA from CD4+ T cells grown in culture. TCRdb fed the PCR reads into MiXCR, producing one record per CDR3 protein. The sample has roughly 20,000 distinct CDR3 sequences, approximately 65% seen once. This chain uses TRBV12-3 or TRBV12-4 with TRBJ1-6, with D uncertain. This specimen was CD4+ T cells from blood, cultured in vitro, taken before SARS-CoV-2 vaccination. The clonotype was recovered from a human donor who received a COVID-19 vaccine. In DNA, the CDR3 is TGTGCCAGCAGTTTGATGGGAAATAATTCACCCCTCCACTTT. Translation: CASSLMGNNSPLHF.